This T cell receptor (beta chain) originates from a study of CXCR3 chemokines and chemotherapy response in bladder cancer. TCRdb fed the PCR reads into MiXCR, producing one record per CDR3 protein. The table lists about 13,000 distinct CDR3 sequences, under 15% of them singletons, with more than 25% in the top ten. This clonotype was found many times. Between the trimmed V and J ends, which lost 9 bases and 6 bases, there was a span of 18 bases. In germline, CDR1 is ENHRY, CDR2 SYGVKD. The CDR3 is made up of 14 amino acids. The sample was gathered from a patient whose treatment included neoadjuvant chemotherapy. The chain uses TRBV10-3 and TRBJ2-1; TRBD2 is a possible D gene (6 bases). The receptor was isolated from a human donor with bladder cancer that did not respond to neoadjuvant chemotherapy. In DNA form, the CDR3 reads TGTGCCATTCGAGACCGGGAGCGATCCAATGAGCAGTTCTTC. Protein: CAIRDRERSNEQFF.